This entry is about one TCR beta chain. The antigen is not known. Healthy Caucasians from Russia aged about 6 to 95 served as donors. The sample comes from a study of blood T cells in healthy people across ages. Regarding the study as a whole: Whereas aged donors had fewer naive CD4+ cells, long-lived donors had more of them and higher diversity.

Using a J-beta primer mix together with a sample-barcoded 5' primer, a second PCR was run for roughly 7 to 12 cycles. One entry per CDR3 protein results from TCRdb running MiXCR on the 5' RACE reads. The table lists over 1,500,000 distinct CDR3 sequences, around 42% of them singletons, with 23% in the top ten. The clonotype was recovered from a human donor in good health. Sequenced input: blood.

This CDR3 is CASSLGRPDGTF. The CDR3 DNA reads as TGTGCCAGCAGTTTGGGTCGGCCGGATGGCACCTTC. The rearrangement links TRBV12-3 or TRBV12-4 to TRBJ1-2; D not certain. V lost 3 bases and J 13 bases, leaving 15 bases between the germline ends. This CDR3 has 12 amino acids.